The clone carrying this T cell receptor beta chain occurred a few times. The antigen is undetermined. PCR was performed a second time for about 7 to 11 cycles using a sample-barcoded 5' primer and a J-beta primer mix. TCRdb fed the 5' RACE reads into MiXCR, producing one record per CDR3 protein. The repertoire holds some 920,000 distinct CDR3 sequences, with around 54% as singletons. The source of the sample is a study of blood T cells in healthy people across ages. Germline CDR1 reads SGHTA; CDR2 reads FQGNSA. V was shortened by 5 bases and J by 0 bases, with 14 bases between the two germline ends. This CDR3 has 16 amino acids. The study, taken as a whole, reports: PBMCs went unsorted, and a conclusive naive versus antigen-experienced comparison was therefore prevented.

This clonotype was sampled from a woman aged 60-75 years in good health. The sequenced material came from blood. The rearrangement links TRBV7-2 to TRBJ2-4, with D tentatively TRBD2 (5 bases). The CDR3, as DNA: TGTGCCAGCAGCCCTTACCCGGGAATAGCCAAAAACATTCAGTACTTC. Protein sequence: CASSPYPGIAKNIQYF. Together with reference TRBV7-2 and TRBJ2-4, the CDR3 gives the full variable domain: GAGVSQSPSNKVTEKGKDVELRCDPISGHTALYWYRQSLGQGLEFLIYFQGNSAPDKSGLPSDRFSAERTGGSVSTLTIQRTQQEDSAVYLCASSPYPGIAKNIQYFGAGTRLSVL.